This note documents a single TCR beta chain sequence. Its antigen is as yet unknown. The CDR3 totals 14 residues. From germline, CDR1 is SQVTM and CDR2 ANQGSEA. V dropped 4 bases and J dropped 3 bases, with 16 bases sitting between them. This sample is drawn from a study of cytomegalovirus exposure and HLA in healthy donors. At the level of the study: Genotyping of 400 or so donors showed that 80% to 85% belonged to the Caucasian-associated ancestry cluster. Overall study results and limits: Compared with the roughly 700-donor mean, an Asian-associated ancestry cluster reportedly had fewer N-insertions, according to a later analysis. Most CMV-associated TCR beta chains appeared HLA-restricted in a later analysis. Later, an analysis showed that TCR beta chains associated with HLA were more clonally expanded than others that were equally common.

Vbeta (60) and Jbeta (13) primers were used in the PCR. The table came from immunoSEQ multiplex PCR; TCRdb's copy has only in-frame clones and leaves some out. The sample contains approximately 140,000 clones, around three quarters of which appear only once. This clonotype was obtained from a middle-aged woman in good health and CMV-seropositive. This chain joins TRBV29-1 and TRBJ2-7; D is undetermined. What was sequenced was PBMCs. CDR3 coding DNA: TGCAGCGTTGTGACGGCCCTAGGTCTCTACGAGCAGTACTTC. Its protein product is CSVVTALGLYEQYF.